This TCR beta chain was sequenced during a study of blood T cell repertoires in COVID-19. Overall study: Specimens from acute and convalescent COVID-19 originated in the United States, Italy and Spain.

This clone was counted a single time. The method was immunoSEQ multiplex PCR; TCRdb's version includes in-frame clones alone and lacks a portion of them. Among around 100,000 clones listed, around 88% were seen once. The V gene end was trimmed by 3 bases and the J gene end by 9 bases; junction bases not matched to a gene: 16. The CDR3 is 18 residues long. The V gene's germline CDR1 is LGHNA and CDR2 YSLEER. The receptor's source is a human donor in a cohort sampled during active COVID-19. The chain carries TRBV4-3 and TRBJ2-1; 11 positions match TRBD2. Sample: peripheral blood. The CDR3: CASSHDGTTSGIGGEQFF. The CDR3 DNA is TGCGCCAGCAGCCATGATGGAACGACTAGCGGGATAGGAGGTGAGCAGTTCTTC.